The next 10 T cell receptor beta chains were all read from a single sample in a study of blood T cell repertoires in COVID-19 (dated by TCRdb to 2018 to 2020). The method was the immunoSEQ multiplex PCR assay. TCRdb's version of the immuneACCESS table is confined to in-frame rearrangements and falls short of the full clone set. An unresolved V gene accounts for under half of the shortfall where checked; the remainder is of unknown origin. The table for this sample lists fewer than 75,000 clones; approximately 87% of them were counted only once. In total, the top ten clones hold 3.5% to 5.5% of the sample. The sequenced sample consisted of peripheral blood. The receptors stem from a middle-aged man with active COVID-19.

The chain combines TRBV29-1 with TRBJ1-1; 7 bases align to TRBD1. The CDR3 has 12 amino acids. The V segment lost 6 bases and the J segment 5 bases; nucleotides outside the gene matches: 6. Germline V gene sequence: CDR1 SQVTM, CDR2 ANQGSEA. The CDR3 reads CSVGDRQTEAFF. CDR3 coding DNA: TGCAGCGTGGGGGACAGACAAACTGAAGCTTTCTTT.

This chain links TRBV7-9 with TRBJ1-1; 9 bases map to TRBD1. This CDR3 has 14 residues. Germline V gene data show CDR1 as SEHNR and CDR2 as FQNEAQ (reference sequence). V lost 5 bases, J lost 2 bases, and 3 bases stayed unmatched. The CDR3 nucleotides are TGTGCCAGCAGCCTAACAGGGGGCAACACTGAAGCTTTCTTT. Its translation: CASSLTGGNTEAFF.

V is TRBV6-5 and J is TRBJ2-5; perhaps TRBD2 as D (6 bases). CDR3 size: 15 residues. Germline loops: CDR1 MNHEY, CDR2 SVGAGI. V lost 2 bases and J 4 bases, leaving 14 bases between the germline ends. CDR3 amino acids: CASSYKGLRGETQYF. DNA of the CDR3: TGTGCCAGCAGTTACAAGGGACTGAGGGGAGAGACCCAGTACTTC.

The rearrangement uses TRBV25-1 and TRBJ2-5; TRBD1 aligns across 9 bases. V trimming: 4 bases; J trimming: 2 bases; junction bases outside the gene matches: 8. The V gene's germline CDR1 is MGHDK and CDR2 SYGVNS. There are 16 residues in the CDR3. CDR3 nucleotide sequence: TGTGCCAGCAGTGTTAGGGGGGACAGGGCTCAAGAGACCCAGTACTTC. This translates into CASSVRGDRAQETQYF.

This clone has more than one count but fewer than ten. J is TRBJ2-7 and V is TRBV28; D unclear. Trimming took off 3 bases at V and 6 bases at J, with 12 bases between the two ends. Germline values: CDR1 MDHEN, CDR2 SYDVKM. The CDR3 sequence is 13 residues long. CDR3 sequence: CASSFRNAGEQYF. The CDR3 DNA follows: TGTGCCAGCAGTTTCCGTAACGCAGGCGAGCAGTACTTC.

The chain carries TRBV28 and TRBJ2-1, with 10 positions matching TRBD2. V lost 1 base to trimming and J lost 9 bases; unmatched junction nucleotides: 9. CDR1 MDHEN and CDR2 SYDVKM come from the germline V gene. The CDR3 loop spans 16 amino acids. The CDR3 reads CASSLSASGSSGEQFF. The DNA for the CDR3 is TGTGCCAGCAGTTTATCGGCTAGCGGGAGTAGTGGTGAGCAGTTCTTC.

This clone is a singleton in its sample. The chain joins TRBV6-5 to TRBJ1-1; D is uncertain. The V gene lost 6 bases and the J gene lost 1 base, with 9 bases spanning the gap. CDR1 and CDR2 (germline): MNHEY, SVGAGI. The CDR3 is 13 residues long. In DNA form, the CDR3 reads TGTGCCAGCAGGCCCGGCGGGAACACTGAAGCTTTCTTT. Its translation: CASRPGGNTEAFF.

This clone appeared a few times. This CDR3 is also generated by other DNA sequences in the sample. In DNA form, the CDR3 reads TGTGCCAGTAGTATGACAGGTGGCAATCAGCCCCAGCATTTT. It codes for CASSMTGGNQPQHF. V gene TRBV19 combines with J gene TRBJ1-5, with D possibly matching TRBD1 (6 bases). The V end was cut by 3 bases, the J end by 2 bases, with 8 bases between. The germline V gene encodes CDR1 LNHDA and CDR2 SQIVND (reference sequence). The CDR3 sequence is 14 residues long.

The gene calls are TRBV7-9 and TRBJ2-1; TRBD1 matches 8 bases. This CDR3 region has 14 residues. Germline CDR1 SEHNR, CDR2 FQNEAQ (reference sequence). V trimming: 2 bases; J trimming: 8 bases; junction bases outside the gene matches: 5. This CDR3 reads CASSLRDRGYEQFF. CDR3 in DNA: TGTGCCAGCAGCTTACGCGACAGGGGCTATGAGCAGTTCTTC.

This clone was observed once. The rearrangement uses TRBV9 and TRBJ2-1, with 7 bases lining up with TRBD1. CDR1 and CDR2 (germline): SGDLS, YYNGEE. The CDR3 contains 15 residues. The V and J ends lost 4 bases and 7 bases, in that order; junction bases with no gene match: 11. The CDR3: CASSSSQGVSNEQFF. The DNA for the CDR3 is TGTGCCAGCAGCTCTTCTCAGGGGGTTAGTAATGAGCAGTTCTTC. Full variable domain (remainder filled in from reference TRBV9 and TRBJ2-1): DSGVTQTPKHLITATGQRVTLRCSPRSGDLSVYWYQQSLDQGLQFLIQYYNGEERAKGNILERFSAQQFPDLHSELNLSSLELGDSALYFCASSSSQGVSNEQFFGPGTRLTVL.